These 21 T cell receptor beta chains originate from one sample sequenced in a study of human T cells and chemical hapten exposure. Time point here: pre-sensitization, week 0. Treatment: therapeutic diphenylcyclopropenone sensitization with weekly scalp DPC. TCRdb used MiXCR to reprocess the RACE reads, holding one entry per CDR3 protein. Of about 120,000 distinct CDR3 sequences listed, roughly 12% are singletons. The material sequenced was whole blood, taken in connection with sensitization to the hapten diphenylcyclopropenone (DPC). These receptors originate from a woman aged 18-29 years with alopecia areata. Some clones in this sample may be carry-over from other donors' samples.

The chain joins TRBV6-5 to TRBJ1-1; 11 bases map to TRBD1. This CDR3 is 16 amino acids long. Germline-derived CDR1 and CDR2 are MNHEY and SVGAGI. V shed 6 bases and J 1 base; nucleotides not matched to a gene: 7. The CDR3 DNA follows: TGTGCCAGCAGACCTGGACAGGGGGCAGGGAACACTGAAGCTTTCTTT. As protein: CASRPGQGAGNTEAFF.

In its sample, this clonotype was seen many times. Here the CDR3 reads CASSRGQGTPYYEQYF. The CDR3 DNA reads TGTGCCAGCAGCCGGGGACAGGGGACACCCTACTACGAGCAGTACTTC. The gene calls are TRBV3-1 and TRBJ2-7; 10 nucleotides align to TRBD1. The CDR3 extends over 16 amino acids. Losses at the gene ends were 4 bases for V and 3 bases for J; bases not matched to a gene: 9. The V gene's germline CDR1 is LGHDT and CDR2 YNNKEL (reference sequence).

This clonotype was seen a few times. The chain couples TRBV7-2 to TRBJ2-2; TRBD1 agrees at 9 bases. Germline loops: CDR1 SGHTA, CDR2 FQGNSA. The CDR3 covers 16 residues. The junction had 8 bases not matched to a gene; V was cut back by 2 bases and J by 7 bases. CDR3 nucleotide sequence: TGTGCCAGCAGCTTATTACAGGGGGCGCAGGGCGGGGAGCTGTTTTTT. The encoded protein is CASSLLQGAQGGELFF.

This rearrangement joins TRBV11-2 to TRBJ2-2, with TRBD2 matching over 7 bases. After removal of 0 bases from V and 5 bases from J, the junction contained 9 bases not matched to a gene. Germline V CDR1 and CDR2: SGHAT, FQNNGV. The CDR3 consists of 17 residues. The CDR3 DNA reads TGTGCCAGCAGCTTAGACCTGGGGAGGGTGAAAACCGGGGAGCTGTTTTTT. Amino acid sequence: CASSLDLGRVKTGELFF.

The table lists this clonotype with many counts. The rearrangement uses TRBV7-9 and TRBJ2-1, with D perhaps being TRBD1 or TRBD2 (5 bases each). Trimming took 6 bases from V and 8 from J, leaving 8 bases between them. This CDR3 has 11 amino acids. Germline assignment: CDR1 SEHNR and CDR2 FQNEAQ (reference sequence). The CDR3 region has the DNA TGTGCCAGCAGAATGGGGGATGAGCAGTTCTTC. This encodes CASRMGDEQFF.

This clonotype was seen more than once but under ten times. This chain links TRBV29-1 with TRBJ1-4; 8 bases are shared with TRBD1. Germline CDR1 is SQVTM and CDR2 is ANQGSEA. V lost 1 base and J lost 8; bases outside the gene matches: 3. This CDR3 is 13 amino acids long. The CDR3 spells CSVEGTGKEKLFF. DNA for the CDR3: TGCAGCGTTGAAGGGACAGGGAAAGAAAAACTGTTTTTT.

This clonotype showed up just a few times. The V gene is TRBV7-6, the J gene TRBJ2-3; 7 bases line up with TRBD1. The germline CDR1 and CDR2 sequences are SGHVS and FNYEAQ. Germline trimming cut 1 base from V and 1 base from J; bases unmatched to any gene: 8. The CDR3 sequence is 17 residues long. The CDR3 loop reads CASSLGDSRWGTDTQYF. The DNA of the CDR3 is TGTGCCAGCAGCTTAGGGGACAGCCGCTGGGGCACAGATACGCAGTATTTT.

The CDR3: CASSVGGQNQPQHF. The CDR3 region has the DNA TGTGCCAGCAGCGTAGGGGGACAGAATCAGCCCCAGCATTTT. The chain carries TRBV9 and TRBJ1-5, with 7 bases aligning to TRBD1. CDR1 is SGDLS, CDR2 YYNGEE, per germline. V lost 0 bases, J lost 4 bases, and 1 base stayed unmatched. This CDR3 comprises 14 residues.

The genes are TRBV7-2 and TRBJ2-3; D is perhaps TRBD1 (6 bases). V gave up 6 bases and J gave up 0 bases, with 13 bases separating them. CDR3 length equals 15 residues. CDR1 and CDR2 from the germline V gene are SGHTA and FQGNSA. The CDR3 loop is CASSGGGLSTDTQYF. The CDR3 DNA sequence: TGTGCCAGCAGTGGGGGCGGCCTTAGCACAGATACGCAGTATTTT.

This clonotype was picked up many times. The chain has TRBV18 and TRBJ2-5; D remains unclear. Germline lookup yields CDR1 KGHSH and CDR2 LQKENI. Trimming took off 2 bases at V and 3 bases at J, with 7 bases between the two ends. The CDR3 runs to 13 residues. The CDR3 loop is CASSPSMEETQYF. For the CDR3, the DNA is TGTGCCAGCTCACCATCTATGGAAGAGACCCAGTACTTC.

Comment on this clonotype: Sequence at one end of the junction differs from germline and may be a read error. The CDR3 DNA reads as TGTGCCAGCAGCCAAGATAAGGTCTTC. Translated: CASSQDKVF. The chain has TRBV3-1 and TRBJ2-1; D unclear. CDR1 and CDR2 (germline): LGHDT, YNNKEL (reference sequence). This CDR3 region has 9 residues.

This clonotype was seen a handful of times. This rearrangement joins TRBV28 to TRBJ2-6; perhaps TRBD1 as D (5 bases). CDR1 MDHEN and CDR2 SYDVKM come from the germline V gene. The CDR3 sequence is 15 residues long. The V gene lost 5 bases and the J gene lost 1 base, with 9 bases spanning the gap. CDR3 amino acids: CASSETASGANVLTF. The CDR3 DNA reads TGTGCCAGCAGTGAGACAGCATCTGGGGCCAACGTCCTGACTTTC.

There are a few counts of this clonotype. The chain employs TRBV29-1 and TRBJ2-7, with D perhaps matching TRBD1 (6 bases). This CDR3 has 15 residues. Germline V lookup: CDR1 SQVTM, CDR2 ANQGSEA. With 6 bases removed from V and 3 bases from J, the gap between germline ends came to 21 bases. CDR3 nucleotide sequence: TGCAGCGTGACGCCAGGGGTTTCTCTTAACTACGAGCAGTACTTC. This encodes CSVTPGVSLNYEQYF.

The V call is TRBV7-2, the J call TRBJ1-5; 8 bases are a match to TRBD1. The junction had 3 bases not matched to a gene; V was cut back by 1 base and J by 7 bases. The CDR3 extends over 14 amino acids. Germline loops: CDR1 SGHTA, CDR2 FQGNSA. The CDR3 region is CASSLGQGWQPQHF. The CDR3 DNA follows: TGTGCCAGCAGCTTAGGACAGGGGTGGCAGCCCCAGCATTTT.

Comment on this clonotype: A read error may be the cause here, since a much bigger clone is one base away. This CDR3 fails to terminate in the conserved phenylalanine or tryptophan, so it likely reflects a read error. The V and J genes are TRBV28 and TRBJ1-2, with D maybe TRBD1 (6 bases). From germline, CDR1 is MDHEN and CDR2 SYDVKM. CDR3 size: 13 residues. Trimming left V 5 bases short and J 5 bases short, with 12 bases between. This CDR3 reads CASSPGTSYGYTL. The CDR3 bases are TGTGCCAGCAGTCCCGGGACATCTTATGGCTACACCCTC.

V usage is TRBV5-4 and J usage is TRBJ2-5; unclear D gene. This CDR3 has 14 amino acids. The V end lost 0 bases, the J end lost 0 bases, and 6 bases lay between the germline ends. Germline CDR1 is SGHNT and CDR2 is YYREEE (reference sequence). The CDR3 here is CASSLVGNQETQYF. In DNA form, the CDR3 reads TGTGCCAGCAGCTTGGTGGGCAACCAAGAGACCCAGTACTTC.

The chain is built from TRBV6-2 or TRBV6-3 and TRBJ2-1; D is undetermined. The length of the CDR3 is 17 residues. The germline V and J ends were trimmed by 0 bases and 1 base, with 13 bases remaining between them. Germline lookup yields CDR1 MNHEY and CDR2 SVGEGT. The CDR3 loop is CASSYSGSSPSYNEQFF. For the CDR3, the DNA is TGTGCCAGCAGTTACTCGGGTAGCAGCCCATCCTACAATGAGCAGTTCTTC.

This clonotype was found a few times. The CDR3 here is CASSLGNRPTQPQHF. CDR3 nucleotides: TGTGCCAGCAGCTTAGGTAACAGGCCCACGCAGCCCCAGCATTTT. V usage is TRBV11-2 and J usage is TRBJ1-5; the D gene is possibly TRBD1 (5 bases). Germline CDR1 SGHAT, CDR2 FQNNGV. This CDR3 comprises 15 residues. V was cut by 1 base and J by 7 bases, with 14 bases left in between.

The rearrangement uses TRBV2 and TRBJ1-3; unclear D gene. The V gene's germline CDR1 is SNHLY and CDR2 FYNNEI. V was cut by 6 bases and J by 0 bases, with 15 bases left in between. The CDR3 has 16 amino acids. The CDR3 loop is CASSRLYSYSGNTIYF. The CDR3 coding sequence is TGTGCCAGCAGCAGACTGTACTCTTACTCTGGAAACACCATATATTTT.

There are many counts of this clonotype. The chain recombines TRBV6-2 or TRBV6-3 with TRBJ1-6; unclear D gene. Germline loops: CDR1 MNHEY, CDR2 SVGEGT. The V and J ends lost 7 bases and 7 bases respectively, with 8 bases between them. The CDR3 contains 12 residues. In DNA form, the CDR3 reads TGTGCCAGCAACCTGTTAAATTCACCCCTCCACTTT. Its protein product is CASNLLNSPLHF.

The genes are TRBV29-1 and TRBJ1-1; D gene unclear. CDR1 SQVTM and CDR2 ANQGSEA come from the germline V gene. The length of the CDR3 is 14 residues. Trimming took off 2 bases at V and 0 bases at J, with 10 bases between the two ends. In DNA, the CDR3 is TGCAGCGTTGAATGGAGGTCAATGAACACTGAAGCTTTCTTT. This gives the protein CSVEWRSMNTEAFF.